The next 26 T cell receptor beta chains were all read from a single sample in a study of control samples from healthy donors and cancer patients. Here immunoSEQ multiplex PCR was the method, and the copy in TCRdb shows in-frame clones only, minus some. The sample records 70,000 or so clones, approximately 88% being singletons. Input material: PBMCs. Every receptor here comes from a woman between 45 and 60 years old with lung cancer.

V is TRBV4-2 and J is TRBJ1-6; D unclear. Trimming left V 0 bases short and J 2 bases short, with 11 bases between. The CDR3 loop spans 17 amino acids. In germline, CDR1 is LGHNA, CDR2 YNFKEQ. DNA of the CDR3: TGTGCCAGCAGCCAAGATATCGGGGTGACCTATAATTCACCCCTCCACTTT. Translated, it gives CASSQDIGVTYNSPLHF.

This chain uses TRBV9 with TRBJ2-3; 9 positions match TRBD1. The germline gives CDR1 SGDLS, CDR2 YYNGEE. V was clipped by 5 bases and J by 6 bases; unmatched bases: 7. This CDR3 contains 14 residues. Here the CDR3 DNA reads TGTGCCAGCAGTCTGACAGGGGGGGTGGATACGCAGTATTTT. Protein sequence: CASSLTGGVDTQYF.

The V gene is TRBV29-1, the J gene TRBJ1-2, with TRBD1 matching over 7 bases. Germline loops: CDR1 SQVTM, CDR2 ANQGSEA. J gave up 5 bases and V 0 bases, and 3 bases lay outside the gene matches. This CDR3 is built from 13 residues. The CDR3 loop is CSVEDTGAYGYTF. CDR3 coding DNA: TGCAGCGTTGAAGATACAGGGGCATATGGCTACACCTTC.

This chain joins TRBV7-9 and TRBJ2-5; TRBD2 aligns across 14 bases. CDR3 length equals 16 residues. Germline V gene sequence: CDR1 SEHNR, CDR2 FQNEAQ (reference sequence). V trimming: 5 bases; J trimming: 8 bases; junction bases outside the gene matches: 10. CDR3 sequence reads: CASSPTGGTSGGTQYF. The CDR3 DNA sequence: TGTGCCAGCAGCCCTACTGGTGGGACTAGCGGGGGAACCCAGTACTTC.

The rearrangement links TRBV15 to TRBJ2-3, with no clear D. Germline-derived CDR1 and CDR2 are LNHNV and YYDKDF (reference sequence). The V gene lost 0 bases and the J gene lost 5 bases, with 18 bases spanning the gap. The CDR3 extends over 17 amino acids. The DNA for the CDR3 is TGTGCCACCAGCAGAGATTTAGGTATCGTGTGGCAAGATACGCAGTATTTT. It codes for CATSRDLGIVWQDTQYF.

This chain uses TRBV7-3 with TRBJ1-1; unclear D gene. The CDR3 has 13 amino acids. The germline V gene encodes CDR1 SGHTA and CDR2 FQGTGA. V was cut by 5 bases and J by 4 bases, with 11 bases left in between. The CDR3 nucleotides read TGTGCCAGCAGCCTTGTTCAGTCCACTGAAGCTTTCTTT. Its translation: CASSLVQSTEAFF.

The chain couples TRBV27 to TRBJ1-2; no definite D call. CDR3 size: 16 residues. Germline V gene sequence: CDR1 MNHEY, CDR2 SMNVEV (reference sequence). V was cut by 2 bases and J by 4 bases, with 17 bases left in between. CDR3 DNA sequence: TGTGCCAGCAGTTTAGGTGTAGTAGACGGTATCTATGGCTACACCTTC. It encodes CASSLGVVDGIYGYTF.

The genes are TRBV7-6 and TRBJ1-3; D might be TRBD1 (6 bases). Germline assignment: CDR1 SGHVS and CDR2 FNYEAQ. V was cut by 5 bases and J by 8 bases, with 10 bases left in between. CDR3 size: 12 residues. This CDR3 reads CASSLKGDTIYF. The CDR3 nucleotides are TGTGCCAGCAGCCTTAAGGGGGACACCATATATTTT.

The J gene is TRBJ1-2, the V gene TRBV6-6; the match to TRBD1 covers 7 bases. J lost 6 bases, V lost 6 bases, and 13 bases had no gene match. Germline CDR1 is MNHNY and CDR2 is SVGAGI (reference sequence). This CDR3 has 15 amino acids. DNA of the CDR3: TGTGCCAGCAGCACTACTCAGGAGGGGGCAAATGGCTACACCTTC. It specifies CASSTTQEGANGYTF.

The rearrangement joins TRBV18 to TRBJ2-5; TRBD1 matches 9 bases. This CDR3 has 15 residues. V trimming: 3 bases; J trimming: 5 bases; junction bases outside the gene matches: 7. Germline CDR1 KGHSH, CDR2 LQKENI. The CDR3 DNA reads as TGTGCCAGCTCACCTAACAGGGGGCAAGGGGAGACCCAGTACTTC. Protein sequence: CASSPNRGQGETQYF.

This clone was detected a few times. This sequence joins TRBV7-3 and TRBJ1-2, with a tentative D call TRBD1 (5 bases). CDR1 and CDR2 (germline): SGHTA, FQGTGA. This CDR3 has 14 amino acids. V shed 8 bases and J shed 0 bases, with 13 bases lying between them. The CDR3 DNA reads TGTGCCAGCGCCCCCGACAGTTCTAACTATGGCTACACCTTC. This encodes CASAPDSSNYGYTF.

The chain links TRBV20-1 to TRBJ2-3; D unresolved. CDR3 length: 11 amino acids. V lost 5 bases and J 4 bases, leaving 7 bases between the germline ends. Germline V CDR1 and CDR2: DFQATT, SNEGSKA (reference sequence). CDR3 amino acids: CSAFGPDTQYF. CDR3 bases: TGCAGTGCTTTCGGACCAGATACGCAGTATTTT.

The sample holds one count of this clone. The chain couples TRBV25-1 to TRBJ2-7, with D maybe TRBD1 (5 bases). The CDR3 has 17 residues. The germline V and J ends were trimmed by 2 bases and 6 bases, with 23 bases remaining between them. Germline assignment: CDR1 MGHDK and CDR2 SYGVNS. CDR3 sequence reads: CASSELSDSVHPGEQYF. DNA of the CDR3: TGTGCCAGCAGTGAACTAAGTGACAGCGTTCACCCAGGCGAGCAGTACTTC.

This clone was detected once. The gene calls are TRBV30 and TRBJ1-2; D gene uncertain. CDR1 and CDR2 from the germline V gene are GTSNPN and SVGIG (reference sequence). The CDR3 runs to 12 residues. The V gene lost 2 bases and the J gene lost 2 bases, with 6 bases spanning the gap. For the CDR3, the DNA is TGTGCCTGGAGTATCGCGAACTATGGCTACACCTTC. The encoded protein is CAWSIANYGYTF.

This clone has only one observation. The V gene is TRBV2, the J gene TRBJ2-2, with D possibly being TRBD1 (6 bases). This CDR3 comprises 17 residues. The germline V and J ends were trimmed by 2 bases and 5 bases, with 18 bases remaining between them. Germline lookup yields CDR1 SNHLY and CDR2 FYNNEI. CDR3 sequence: CASSERPGDVWTGELFF. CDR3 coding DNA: TGTGCCAGCAGTGAACGGCCAGGGGATGTTTGGACCGGGGAGCTGTTTTTT. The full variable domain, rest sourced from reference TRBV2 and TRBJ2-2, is EPEVTQTPSHQVTQMGQEVILRCVPISNHLYFYWYRQILGQKVEFLVSFYNNEISEKSEIFDDQFSVERPDGSNFTLKIRSTKLEDSAMYFCASSERPGDVWTGELFFGEGSRLTVL.

Here the CDR3 DNA reads TGTGCCAGCAGCTTGGGGCCTGTCCTTAGCTCCTACGAGCAGTACTTC. As protein: CASSLGPVLSSYEQYF. The chain recombines TRBV5-5 with TRBJ2-7; no firm D call. Germline CDR1 and CDR2: SGHKS and YYEKEE (reference sequence). The CDR3 runs 16 residues. V was cut by 0 bases and J by 0 bases, with 13 bases left in between.

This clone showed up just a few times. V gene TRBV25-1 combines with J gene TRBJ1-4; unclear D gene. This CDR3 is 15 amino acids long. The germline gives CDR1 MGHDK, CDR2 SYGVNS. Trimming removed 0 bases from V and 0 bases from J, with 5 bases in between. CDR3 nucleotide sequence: TGTGCCAGCAGTGAATATTTTGCAACTAATGAAAAACTGTTTTTT. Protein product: CASSEYFATNEKLFF.

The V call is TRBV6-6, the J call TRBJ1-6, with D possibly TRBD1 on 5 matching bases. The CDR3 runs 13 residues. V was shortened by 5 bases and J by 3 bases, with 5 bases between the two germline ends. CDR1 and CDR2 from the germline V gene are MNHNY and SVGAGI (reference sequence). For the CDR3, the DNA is TGTGCCAGCAGTGGGGGCTATAATTCACCCCTCCACTTT. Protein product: CASSGGYNSPLHF.

CDR3: CASTSFPTVGGSPLHF. The CDR3 DNA follows: TGTGCCAGCACTTCATTCCCGACAGTGGGAGGTTCACCCCTCCACTTT. The J gene is TRBJ1-6, the V gene TRBV2; maybe TRBD1 (5 bases). In germline, CDR1 is SNHLY, CDR2 FYNNEI. V was cut by 7 bases and J by 9 bases, with 22 bases left in between. The CDR3 loop spans 16 amino acids.

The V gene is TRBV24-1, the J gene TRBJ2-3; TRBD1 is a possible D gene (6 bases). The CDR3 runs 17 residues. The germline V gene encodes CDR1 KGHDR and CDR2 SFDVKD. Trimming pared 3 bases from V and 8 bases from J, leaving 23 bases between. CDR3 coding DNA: TGTGCCACCAGTGATCCCAAGCGACAGGCCAGAGACGGTACGCAGTATTTT. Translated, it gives CATSDPKRQARDGTQYF.

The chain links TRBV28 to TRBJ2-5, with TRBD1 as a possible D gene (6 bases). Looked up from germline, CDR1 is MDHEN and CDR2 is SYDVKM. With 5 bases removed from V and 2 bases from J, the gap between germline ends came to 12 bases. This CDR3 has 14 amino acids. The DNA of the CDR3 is TGTGCCAGCAGTCCTTACAGGGATCAAGAGACCCAGTACTTC. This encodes CASSPYRDQETQYF.

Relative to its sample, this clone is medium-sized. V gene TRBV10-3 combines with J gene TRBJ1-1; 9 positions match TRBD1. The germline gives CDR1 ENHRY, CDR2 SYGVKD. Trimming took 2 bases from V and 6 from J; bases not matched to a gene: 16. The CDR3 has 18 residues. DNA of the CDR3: TGTGCCATCAGTGAGCTTCGGACAGGGGACCCTCGAAAAGCTGAAGCTTTCTTT. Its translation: CAISELRTGDPRKAEAFF.

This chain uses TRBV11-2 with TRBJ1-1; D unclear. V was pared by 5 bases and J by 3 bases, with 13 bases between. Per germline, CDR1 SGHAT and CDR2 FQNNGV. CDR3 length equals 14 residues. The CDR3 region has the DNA TGTGCCAGCAGCCTCGGGCCGCAAGACACTGAAGCTTTCTTT. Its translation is CASSLGPQDTEAFF. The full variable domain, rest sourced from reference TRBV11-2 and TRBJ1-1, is EAGVAQSPRYKIIEKRQSVAFWCNPISGHATLYWYQQILGQGPKLLIQFQNNGVVDDSQLPKDRFSAERLKGVDSTLKIQPAKLEDSAVYLCASSLGPQDTEAFFGQGTRLTVV.

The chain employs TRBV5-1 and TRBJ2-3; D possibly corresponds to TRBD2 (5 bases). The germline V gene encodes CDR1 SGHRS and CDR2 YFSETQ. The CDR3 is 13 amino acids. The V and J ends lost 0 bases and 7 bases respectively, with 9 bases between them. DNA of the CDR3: TGCGCCAGCAGCTTGGCCTCGGGAAATACGCAGTATTTT. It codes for CASSLASGNTQYF.

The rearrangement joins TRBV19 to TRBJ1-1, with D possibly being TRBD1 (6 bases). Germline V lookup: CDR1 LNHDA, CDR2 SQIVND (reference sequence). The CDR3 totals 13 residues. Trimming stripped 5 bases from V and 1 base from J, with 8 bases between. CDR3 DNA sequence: TGTGCCAGTAGTGCGACAGGGAACACTGAAGCTTTCTTT. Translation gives CASSATGNTEAFF.

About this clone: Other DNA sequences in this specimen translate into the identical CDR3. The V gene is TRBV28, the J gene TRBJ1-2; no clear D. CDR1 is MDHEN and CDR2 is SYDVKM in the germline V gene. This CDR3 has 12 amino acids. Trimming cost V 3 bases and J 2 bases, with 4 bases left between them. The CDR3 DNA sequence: TGTGCCAGCAGTTTGGGCAACTATGGCTACACCTTC. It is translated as CASSLGNYGYTF.